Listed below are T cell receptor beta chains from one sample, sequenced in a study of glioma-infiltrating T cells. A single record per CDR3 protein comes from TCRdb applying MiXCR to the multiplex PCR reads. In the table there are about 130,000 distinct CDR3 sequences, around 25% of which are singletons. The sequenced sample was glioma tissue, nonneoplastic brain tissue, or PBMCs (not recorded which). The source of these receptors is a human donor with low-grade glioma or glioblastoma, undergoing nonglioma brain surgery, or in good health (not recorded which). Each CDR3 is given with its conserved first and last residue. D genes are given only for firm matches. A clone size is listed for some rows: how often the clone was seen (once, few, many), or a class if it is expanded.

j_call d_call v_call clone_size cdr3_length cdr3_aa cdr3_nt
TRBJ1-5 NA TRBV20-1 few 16 CSAPTRGQYSNQPQHF TGCAGTGCCCCAACTAGGGGACAATATAGCAATCAGCCCCAGCATTTT
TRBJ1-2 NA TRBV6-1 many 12 CASSQGPTGYTF TGTGCCAGCAGCCAGGGCCCGACTGGCTACACCTTC
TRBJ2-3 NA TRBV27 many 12 CASTPLRGTQYF TGTGCCAGCACCCCTCTCCGAGGTACGCAGTATTTT
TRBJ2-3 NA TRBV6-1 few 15 CASSPVAYSTDTQYF TGTGCCAGCAGTCCAGTGGCCTATAGCACAGATACGCAGTATTTT
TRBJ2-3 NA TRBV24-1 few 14 CATSEGDLTDTQYF TGTGCCACCAGTGAAGGGGACCTCACAGATACGCAGTATTTT
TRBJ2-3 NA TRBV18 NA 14 CASSPRADTDMQYF TGTGCCAGCTCACCACGGGCAGACACAGATATGCAGTATTTT
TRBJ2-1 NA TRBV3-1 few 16 CASSQKGGAGYNEQFF TGTGCCAGCAGCCAAAAAGGGGGGGCTGGGTACAATGAGCAGTTCTTC
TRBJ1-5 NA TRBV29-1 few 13 CSVAAYSNQPQHF TGCAGCGTGGCTGCCTATAGCAATCAGCCCCAGCATTTT
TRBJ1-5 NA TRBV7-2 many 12 CASSLLGKPQHF TGTGCCAGCAGCTTACTGGGGAAGCCCCAGCATTTT
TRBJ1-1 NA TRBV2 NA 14 CASSARGGDTEAFF TGTGCCAGCAGTGCCCGAGGTGGGGACACTGAAGCTTTCTTT
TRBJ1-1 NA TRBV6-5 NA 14 CASSRRAIGGEAFF TGTGCCAGCAGTCGGAGGGCGATTGGAGGTGAAGCTTTCTTT
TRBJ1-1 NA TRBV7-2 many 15 CASSLAWTVDSEAFF TGTGCCAGCAGCTTAGCTTGGACAGTTGACTCTGAAGCTTTCTTT
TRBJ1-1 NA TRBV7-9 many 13 CASSLAQDTEAFF TGTGCCAGCAGCTTAGCCCAGGACACTGAAGCTTTCTTT
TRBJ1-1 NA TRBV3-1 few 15 CASSPQRPMNTEAFF TGTGCCAGCAGCCCCCAGAGGCCTATGAACACTGAAGCTTTCTTT
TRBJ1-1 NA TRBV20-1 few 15 CSASDPREVKGEAFF TGCAGTGCTAGCGACCCGAGGGAAGTTAAGGGTGAAGCTTTCTTT
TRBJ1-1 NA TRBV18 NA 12 CASSPQLTEAFF TGTGCCAGCTCACCCCAACTCACTGAAGCTTTCTTT
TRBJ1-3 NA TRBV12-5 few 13 CASGLGGAGTIYF TGTGCTAGTGGTTTAGGAGGGGCCGGGACCATATATTTT
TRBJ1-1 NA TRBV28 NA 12 CASRWGGTESFF TGTGCCAGCAGGTGGGGGGGTACTGAATCTTTCTTT
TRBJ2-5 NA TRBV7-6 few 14 CASSLAGDKETQYF TGTGCCAGCAGCTTAGCAGGGGACAAGGAGACCCAGTACTTC
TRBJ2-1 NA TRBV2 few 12 CASTLIGGEQFF TGTGCCAGCACCCTTATAGGGGGTGAGCAGTTCTTC
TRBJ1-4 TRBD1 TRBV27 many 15 CASSADRASYEKLFF TGTGCCAGCAGTGCGGACAGGGCTTCTTACGAAAAACTGTTTTTT
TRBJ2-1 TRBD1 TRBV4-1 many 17 CASSRMVDRAGYNEQFF TGCGCCAGCAGCCGCATGGTGGACAGGGCAGGGTACAATGAGCAGTTCTTC
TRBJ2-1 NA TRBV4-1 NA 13 CASSPAGSGEQFF TGCGCCAGCAGCCCAGCCGGGAGCGGTGAGCAGTTCTTC
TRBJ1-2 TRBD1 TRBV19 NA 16 CASSTPGTGMNYGYTF TGTGCCAGTAGTACCCCCGGGACAGGGATGAACTATGGCTACACCTTC
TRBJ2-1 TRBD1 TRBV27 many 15 CASSLYRQGAQEQFF TGTGCCAGCAGTTTATACCGACAGGGGGCGCAGGAGCAGTTCTTC
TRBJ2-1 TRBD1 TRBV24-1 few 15 CATSDLARGRDEQFF TGTGCCACCAGTGATTTGGCCAGGGGGCGGGATGAGCAGTTCTTC
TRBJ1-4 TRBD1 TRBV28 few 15 CASTHGTAANEKLFF TGTGCCAGCACCCACGGGACAGCAGCTAATGAAAAACTGTTTTTT
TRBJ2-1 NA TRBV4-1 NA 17 CASSQVDLGISYNEQFF TGCGCCAGCAGCCAAGTTGACCTAGGCATCTCCTACAATGAGCAGTTCTTC
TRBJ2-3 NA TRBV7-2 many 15 CASSLGGISTDTQYF TGTGCCAGCAGCTTGGGCGGGATTAGCACAGATACGCAGTATTTT
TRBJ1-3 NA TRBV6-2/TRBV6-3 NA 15 CASSPTGRSGNTIHF TGTGCCAGCAGTCCCACAGGGAGAAGTGGAAACACCATACATTTT
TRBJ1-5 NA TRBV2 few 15 CASSVKGGGNQPQHF TGTGCCAGCAGTGTTAAGGGAGGAGGCAATCAGCCCCAGCATTTT
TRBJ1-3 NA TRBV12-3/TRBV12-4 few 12 CASSYGLDTIYF TGTGCCAGCAGTTACGGGCTGGACACCATATATTTT
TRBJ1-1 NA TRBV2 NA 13 CASSEAQRGGAFF TGTGCCAGCAGTGAAGCACAACGGGGAGGAGCTTTCTTT
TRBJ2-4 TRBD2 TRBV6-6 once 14 CASMRGAAENIQYF TGTGCCAGCATGCGGGGGGCGGCCGAAAACATTCAGTACTTC
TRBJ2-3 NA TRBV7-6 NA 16 CASSVYGDYAADAQYF TGTGCCAGCAGCGTATATGGGGATTATGCCGCGGATGCGCAGTATTTT
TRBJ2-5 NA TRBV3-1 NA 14 CASSPSANKDGGAF TGTGCCAGCAGCCCCTCGGCTAACAAGGACGGCGGGGCTTTC
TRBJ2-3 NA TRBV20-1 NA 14 CSASGTASTDTQYF TGCAGTGCTTCCGGGACGGCTAGCACAGATACGCAGTATTTT
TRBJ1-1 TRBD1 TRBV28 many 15 CASSPPRGGGTEAFF TGTGCCAGCAGTCCCCCCAGGGGGGGGGGCACTGAAGCTTTCTTT
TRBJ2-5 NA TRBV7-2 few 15 CASSLNIRGKAAQYF TGTGCCAGCAGCTTGAACATTCGTGGCAAGGCGGCCCAGTACTTC
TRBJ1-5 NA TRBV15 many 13 CATSRAHDRPYHF TGTGCCACCAGCAGAGCCCACGACAGGCCTTACCATTTT
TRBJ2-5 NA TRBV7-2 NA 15 CASSLVAGAQETQYF TGTGCCAGCAGCTTAGTTGCGGGGGCTCAAGAGACCCAGTACTTC
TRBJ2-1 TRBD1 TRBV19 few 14 CASHGTAKYNEQFF TGTGCCAGCCACGGGACAGCCAAGTACAATGAGCAGTTCTTC
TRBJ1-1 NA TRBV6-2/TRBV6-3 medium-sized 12 CASSYMEAEAFF TGTGCCAGCAGTTACATGGAAGCTGAAGCTTTCTTT
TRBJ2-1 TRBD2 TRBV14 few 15 CASSRLAGVYNEQFF TGTGCCAGCAGCCGACTAGCGGGGGTCTACAATGAGCAGTTCTTC
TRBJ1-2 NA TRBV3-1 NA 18 CASSHGVSDRAKPYGYTF TGTGCCAGCAGCCACGGGGTATCGGACAGAGCCAAGCCCTATGGCTACACCTTC
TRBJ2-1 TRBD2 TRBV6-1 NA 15 CASSATSGGYNEQFF TGTGCCAGCAGCGCAACTAGCGGGGGATACAATGAGCAGTTCTTC
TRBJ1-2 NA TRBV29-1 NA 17 CSVLFRPHKNPNYGYTF TGCAGCGTTTTGTTCCGGCCCCATAAAAACCCTAACTATGGCTACACCTTC
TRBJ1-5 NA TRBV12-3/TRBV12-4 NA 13 CASSLLRGKPQHF TGTGCCAGCAGTTTATTGCGAGGGAAGCCCCAGCATTTT
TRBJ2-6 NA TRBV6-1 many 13 CASSSLGANVLTF TGTGCCAGCAGCTCCCTCGGGGCCAACGTCCTGACTTTC
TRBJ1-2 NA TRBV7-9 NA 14 CASSLEKGSYGYTF TGTGCCAGCAGCTTGGAAAAGGGTAGCTATGGCTACACCTTC
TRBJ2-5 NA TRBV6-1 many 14 CASSLPGPPETQYF TGTGCCAGCAGTTTGCCGGGACCCCCCGAAACCCAGTACTTC
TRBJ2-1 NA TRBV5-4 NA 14 CASSLAQEGDEQFF TGTGCCAGCAGCTTGGCACAGGAGGGGGATGAGCAGTTCTTC
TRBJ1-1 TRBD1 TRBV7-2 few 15 CASSLTGGGNTEAFF TGTGCCAGCAGCCTTACAGGGGGGGGGAACACTGAAGCTTTCTTT
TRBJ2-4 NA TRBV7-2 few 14 CASSPASPKNIQYF TGTGCCAGCAGCCCCGCTAGTCCCAAAAACATTCAGTACTTC
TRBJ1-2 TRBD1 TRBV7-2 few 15 CASSIGTAPGYGYTF TGTGCCAGCAGCATAGGGACAGCACCCGGCTATGGCTACACCTTC
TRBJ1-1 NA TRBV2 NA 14 CASSGTSIGTEAFF TGTGCCAGCAGCGGGACGAGTATCGGGACTGAAGCTTTCTTT
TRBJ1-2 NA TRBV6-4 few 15 CASSPGHSANYGYTF TGTGCCAGCTCCCCTGGCCATTCAGCTAACTATGGCTACACCTTC
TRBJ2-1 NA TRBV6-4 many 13 CASSRDYYDEQFF TGTGCCAGCAGTCGAGACTACTATGATGAGCAGTTCTTC